The clone carrying this TCR beta chain was picked up one time. Trimming cost V 7 bases and J 1 base; bases outside gene matches: 18. There are 19 residues in the CDR3. Germline CDR1 reads MDHEN; CDR2 reads SYDVKM. This sample was taken from a study of blood T cell repertoires in COVID-19. In the study overall: From the United States, Italy and Spain came samples of acute and convalescent COVID-19. Sources were T cells, B-cell-depleted T cells, or PBMCs; the material itself was cDNA or gDNA.

The authors' processing: Amplification of reference gene primers was used by the study to estimate nucleated cell counts. Produced via immunoSEQ multiplex PCR; TCRdb's table is partial and in-frame only. V and J calls and clone size are given by that table; D and trimming were obtained from the DNA. The profile shows over 65,000 clones, 70% to 90% of them singletons. The receptor's source is a man between 50 and 59 years old with active COVID-19. The chain joins TRBV28 to TRBJ1-5; 8 bases match TRBD1. Sequences were obtained from peripheral blood. CDR3: CASKPYLIRGPTSNQPQHF. The DNA for the CDR3 is TGTGCCAGCAAACCCTACCTAATCAGGGGGCCGACGAGCAATCAGCCCCAGCATTTT.